This TCR beta chain originates from a study of T cell clones after liver transplantation. The wider study: Timepoints were pre-transplant, pre-withdrawal, and after withdrawal was completed or failed. Findings of the study overall: Rather than being deleted, graft donor-reactive T cells may have moved into the graft. A significant post-transplant drop in circulating graft-donor-reactive CD4 TCRbeta sequences occurred in most of the 8 subjects.

With regard to this clone: What it recognizes is unknown.

Sequencing was performed with immunoSEQ multiplex PCR; in TCRdb, only in-frame clones are kept and a portion is missing. The data show 55,000 to 75,000 clones, about 71% seen once. This CDR3 has 14 amino acids. V lost 4 bases to trimming and J lost 5 bases; unmatched junction nucleotides: 3. CDR1 and CDR2 from the germline V gene are MNHEY and SVGAGI. The clonotype was recovered from a human patient who received a liver transplant. Some T cells may trace back to the graft donor. The sample in question was CD4+ T cells from blood, obtained at the roughly 16-month timepoint. The chain joins TRBV6-5 to TRBJ1-2; TRBD1 matches 11 bases. The CDR3 here is CASSWDRGSYGYTF. The CDR3 DNA sequence: TGTGCCAGCAGTTGGGACAGGGGGAGTTATGGCTACACCTTC.